This T cell receptor beta chain is drawn from a study of T cells in Graves' hyperthyroidism and ophthalmopathy. Study background: At initial diagnosis, before any treatment had begun, peripheral blood was obtained. Findings of the study overall: Blood also carried most thyroid clonotypes expanded above 0.001. A model of 13 V-J features distinguished ophthalmopathy from stable hyperthyroidism.

Deletions cut 2 bases from V and 1 base from J, with 7 bases between. The germline V gene encodes CDR1 SGHAT and CDR2 FQDESV (reference sequence). The CDR3 runs 14 residues. This clonotype was counted at least ten times. Its antigen remains unknown. Based on clinical symptoms, serum thyroxine and TRAb, thyroid ultrasound and orbital computed tomography, diagnoses were reached. Amplified TCR beta CDR3 regions derived from RNA transcripts. Researchers ran a first-round RT-PCR on the TCR CDR3 using the HTBI primer set. TCRdb ran MiXCR on the multiplex PCR reads and lists one entry per CDR3 protein. The data contain a few hundred thousand distinct CDR3 sequences, around 16% of them singletons.

The sample consisted of blood. The rearrangement links TRBV11-1 to TRBJ2-3, with D perhaps TRBD2 (6 bases). The sequence was collected from a woman in her 30s with Graves' hyperthyroidism. CDR3 sequence reads: CASSLWGGTDTQYF. CDR3 nucleotides: TGTGCCAGCAGCTTATGGGGGGGCACAGATACGCAGTATTTT. Full variable domain (remainder filled in from reference TRBV11-1 and TRBJ2-3): EAEVAQSPRYKITEKSQAVAFWCDPISGHATLYWYRQILGQGPELLVQFQDESVVDDSQLPKDRFSAERLKGVDSTLKIQPAELGDSAMYLCASSLWGGTDTQYFGPGTRLTVL.